A single sample is the source of the 15 T cell receptor beta chains below, sequenced in a study of memory CD4+ T cells and cytomegalovirus serostatus. Only in-frame clones appear in the TCRdb table, and some are missing; sequencing was by immunoSEQ multiplex PCR. The sample shows under 55,000 clones, about three quarters of them seen only once. The sort gate was single viable CD3+CD4+CD8-CD45RO+ cells for memory CD4+ T cells. Sample: memory CD4+ T cells from blood. These receptors were obtained from an adult in good health and CMV-seropositive.

The rearrangement links TRBV7-3 to TRBJ2-1; D call uncertain. V dropped 5 bases and J dropped 7 bases, with 15 bases sitting between them. CDR3 length equals 14 residues. Germline values: CDR1 SGHTA, CDR2 FQGTGA. CDR3 nucleotides: TGTGCCAGCAGCCTGACCCCTCGTGGGAATGAGCAGTTCTTC. Its protein product is CASSLTPRGNEQFF.

This clone was detected only once. The rearrangement links TRBV7-2 to TRBJ2-1; a weak D match, TRBD2 (5 bases). CDR3 length: 15 amino acids. Germline V lookup: CDR1 SGHTA, CDR2 FQGNSA. The V and J ends lost 1 base and 5 bases respectively, with 12 bases between them. Written as DNA, the CDR3 is TGTGCCAGCAGCTTAGAGTCCGGGAACCACAATGAGCAGTTCTTC. Protein product: CASSLESGNHNEQFF.

The chain has TRBV7-6 and TRBJ2-7; D not resolved. V was clipped by 5 bases and J by 7 bases, with 15 bases between them. Germline V lookup: CDR1 SGHVS, CDR2 FNYEAQ. The CDR3 contains 13 residues. The CDR3 reads CASSPLGPKEQYF. DNA for the CDR3: TGTGCCAGCAGCCCTCTCGGGCCCAAGGAGCAGTACTTC.

By proportion, this clone is medium-sized. The rearrangement uses TRBV5-1 and TRBJ1-6; D unclear. Germline-derived CDR1 and CDR2 are SGHRS and YFSETQ. Trimming took 4 bases from V and 3 from J, leaving 11 bases between them. CDR3 size: 15 residues. CDR3 loop: CASSPDRIYNSPLHF. CDR3 DNA sequence: TGCGCCAGCAGCCCGGACCGCATCTATAATTCACCCCTCCACTTT.

This clone showed up just a few times. The V gene is TRBV7-9, the J gene TRBJ1-2, with D unclear. V lost 2 bases to trimming and J lost 6 bases, with 4 bases between them. Per the germline V gene, CDR1 is SEHNR and CDR2 is FQNEAQ (reference sequence). The CDR3 sequence is 11 residues long. CDR3 sequence (DNA): TGTGCCAGCAGCTTATCCGATGGCTACACCTTC. This codes for CASSLSDGYTF.

This clone was detected only a few times. The rearrangement links TRBV27 to TRBJ1-2; 7 bases are shared with TRBD1. CDR1 and CDR2 (germline): MNHEY, SMNVEV (reference sequence). V shed 0 bases, J shed 8 bases, and the junction held 6 bases outside the gene matches. The CDR3 is 14 residues long. CDR3 protein: CASSLSGGGGGYTF. Here the CDR3 DNA reads TGTGCCAGCAGTTTATCGGGAGGGGGCGGGGGCTACACCTTC.

The rearrangement links TRBV7-2 to TRBJ1-2; no definite D call. The CDR3 has 13 residues. The V gene's germline CDR1 is SGHTA and CDR2 FQGNSA. V lost 5 bases and J 8 bases, leaving 15 bases between the germline ends. In DNA, the CDR3 is TGTGCCAGCAGCCCCAGGACGGAGTCGGGCTACACCTTC. Translated, it gives CASSPRTESGYTF.

The V call is TRBV19, the J call TRBJ2-7, with 11 bases that match TRBD1. CDR1 LNHDA and CDR2 SQIVND come from the germline V gene (reference sequence). The junction had 5 bases not matched to a gene; V was cut back by 7 bases and J by 6 bases. CDR3 size: 13 residues. CDR3 residues: CASTRTGGSEQYF. CDR3 coding DNA: TGTGCCAGTACGAGGACAGGGGGCAGCGAGCAGTACTTC.

The chain uses TRBV16 and TRBJ1-1; D unresolved. The V end was cut by 2 bases, the J end by 1 base, with 11 bases between. This CDR3 contains 15 residues. CDR1 and CDR2 (germline): KGHSY, FQNENV. CDR3 sequence reads: CASSQTRATNTEAFF. CDR3 nucleotides: TGTGCCAGCAGCCAAACAAGGGCCACGAACACTGAAGCTTTCTTT. The full variable domain, its missing parts supplied by reference TRBV16 and TRBJ1-1, is GEEVAQTPKHLVRGEGQKAKLYCAPIKGHSYVFWYQQVLKNEFKFLISFQNENVFDETGMPKERFSAKCLPNSPCSLEIQATKLEDSAVYFCASSQTRATNTEAFFGQGTRLTVV.

The V call is TRBV18, the J call TRBJ1-6; no clear D. Germline CDR1 is KGHSH and CDR2 is LQKENI. Trimming took 6 bases from V and 7 from J, leaving 7 bases between them. CDR3 size: 12 residues. The CDR3 protein is CASSEANSPLHF. The CDR3 nucleotides are TGTGCCAGCTCGGAGGCAAATTCACCCCTCCACTTT. Full variable domain (missing parts from reference TRBV18 and TRBJ1-6): NAGVMQNPRHLVRRRGQEARLRCSPMKGHSHVYWYRQLPEEGLKFMVYLQKENIIDESGMPKERFSAEFPKEGPSILRIQQVVRGDSAAYFCASSEANSPLHFGNGTRLTVT.

The chain has TRBV5-4 and TRBJ2-1; 10 bases match TRBD2. V trimming: 4 bases; J trimming: 9 bases; junction bases outside the gene matches: 4. This CDR3 contains 13 residues. The germline CDR1 and CDR2 sequences are SGHNT and YYREEE (reference sequence). The CDR3 sequence is CASSQRGGGEQFF. The CDR3, as DNA: TGTGCCAGCAGCCAGCGGGGGGGCGGTGAGCAGTTCTTC. The whole variable domain, filled in from reference TRBV5-4 and TRBJ2-1, reads ETGVTQSPTHLIKTRGQQVTLRCSSQSGHNTVSWYQQALGQGPQFIFQYYREEENGRGNFPPRFSGLQFPNYSSELNVNALELDDSALYLCASSQRGGGEQFFGPGTRLTVL.

The rearrangement uses TRBV7-2 and TRBJ2-4; possibly TRBD1 for D (6 bases). With 5 bases removed from V and 9 bases from J, the gap between germline ends came to 20 bases. The length of the CDR3 is 15 residues. Germline values: CDR1 SGHTA, CDR2 FQGNSA. CDR3 DNA sequence: TGTGCCAGCAGCCCACAGGGACGGGGTACGGGCATTCAGTACTTC. Translation: CASSPQGRGTGIQYF. Full variable domain (remainder filled in from reference TRBV7-2 and TRBJ2-4): GAGVSQSPSNKVTEKGKDVELRCDPISGHTALYWYRQSLGQGLEFLIYFQGNSAPDKSGLPSDRFSAERTGGSVSTLTIQRTQQEDSAVYLCASSPQGRGTGIQYFGAGTRLSVL.

V usage is TRBV5-6 and J usage is TRBJ1-2; tentatively, D is TRBD1 (5 bases). Germline V gives CDR1 SGHDT, CDR2 YYEEEE. V dropped 4 bases and J dropped 8 bases, with 12 bases sitting between them. This CDR3 has 12 amino acids. This CDR3 is CASSGAGWGYTF. In DNA form, the CDR3 reads TGTGCCAGCAGCGGGGCAGGATGGGGCTACACCTTC.

In nucleotides, the CDR3 is TGTGCCAGCAGCAGCAGCCCGAGGTCTCCGACAGATACGCAGTATTTT. Protein sequence: CASSSSPRSPTDTQYF. This chain links TRBV9 with TRBJ2-3; D is undetermined. Looked up from germline, CDR1 is SGDLS and CDR2 is YYNGEE. The V gene lost 4 bases and the J gene lost 3 bases, with 18 bases spanning the gap. The CDR3 covers 16 residues. Full variable domain (rest looked up from reference TRBV9 and TRBJ2-3): DSGVTQTPKHLITATGQRVTLRCSPRSGDLSVYWYQQSLDQGLQFLIQYYNGEERAKGNILERFSAQQFPDLHSELNLSSLELGDSALYFCASSSSPRSPTDTQYFGPGTRLTVL.

The genes are TRBV7-9 and TRBJ1-1; tentative D call: TRBD1 (5 bases). The V end was cut by 1 base, the J end by 4 bases, with 13 bases between. The length of the CDR3 is 15 residues. Germline V gene data show CDR1 as SEHNR and CDR2 as FQNEAQ (reference sequence). The CDR3: CASSLVLGGSTEAFF. The CDR3 bases are TGTGCCAGCAGCTTAGTTTTGGGGGGGAGCACTGAAGCTTTCTTT.